This T cell receptor (beta chain) stems from a study of blood T cell repertoires in COVID-19. On the study more broadly: Some COVID-19 samples were acute and others convalescent; all came from the United States, Italy and Spain. The cDNA or gDNA used as material had been derived from T cells, B-cell-depleted T cells, or PBMCs.

Original processing methods: Nucleated cell counts were estimated from reference gene primer amplification. The protocol was immunoSEQ multiplex PCR, while the TCRdb copy is restricted to in-frame clones and leaves out a portion. The V and J calls and clone size were taken over from that table, and D and trimming were inferred from the DNA. The sample contains 55,000 to 65,000 clones, approximately 78% of which appear only once. The CDR3 is 18 residues long. The V and J ends lost 2 bases and 6 bases, in that order; junction bases with no gene match: 14. The germline CDR1 and CDR2 sequences are SGHNT and YYREEE (reference sequence).

The chain has TRBV5-4 and TRBJ2-2, with TRBD2 matching over 9 bases. The sample was peripheral blood. The TCR comes from a human donor in a cohort sampled during active COVID-19. CDR3 protein: CASSFSAGGIPVSGELFF. CDR3 coding DNA: TGTGCCAGCAGCTTTTCGGCGGGGGGGATTCCAGTTTCCGGGGAGCTGTTTTTT.